The clone carrying this T cell receptor (beta chain) was picked up many times. Its antigen is currently unknown. These data are taken from a study of T cells in Graves' hyperthyroidism and ophthalmopathy. Germline V gene data show CDR1 as MNHNS and CDR2 as SASEGT. CDR3 length: 13 amino acids. Deletions cut 5 bases from V and 4 bases from J, with 11 bases between. Researchers took RNA transcripts and amplified the TCR beta CDR3 regions from them. Carried out on the TCR CDR3, a first-round RT-PCR used the HTBI primer set. TCRdb processed the multiplex PCR reads anew with MiXCR; each CDR3 protein has one entry. The sample shows about 360,000 distinct CDR3 sequences, about 13% of them seen only once. Diagnosis rested on symptoms, serum thyroxine and TRAb, thyroid ultrasound, and orbital computed tomography. Study findings and constraints: Stable hyperthyroidism and ophthalmopathy were separated using 13 V-J signatures.

This sequence joins TRBV6-1 and TRBJ2-5; D is tentatively TRBD1 or TRBD2 (5 bases each). This clonotype originated in a woman under 30 with Graves' hyperthyroidism. Sequencing used blood. The chain's CDR3 is CASSRPGRETQYF. DNA for the CDR3: TGTGCCAGCAGTCGTCCGGGGCGAGAGACCCAGTACTTC.